A selection of T cell receptor beta chains follows, all from one sample in a study of a mutant IDH1 vaccine in newly diagnosed glioma. The antigens these receptors bind are not known. Clones were sequenced by immunoSEQ multiplex PCR, and TCRdb holds only the in-frame ones, with some missing. The sample shows 70,000 to 100,000 clones, 90% to 95% of them seen only once. The sample here was PBMCs, taken from a glioma patient whose treatment included an IDH1 peptide vaccine. All receptors come from a woman aged 45 to 65 with glioma. The CDR3 runs from the conserved cysteine through the conserved F or W. Each record gives: J gene, CDR3 length, clone size, D gene, V gene, CDR3 DNA, CDR3 protein. The D gene is left open where the match is weak. Clone size, where shown, is once, few, many, or a class for clones that have expanded.

J gene: TRBJ2-7; CDR3 length: 15; clone size: .; D gene: TRBD2; V gene: TRBV27; CDR3 DNA: TGTGCCAGCTCCTTTGGGGGCGGGAGGGTTGGCGAGCAGTACTTC; CDR3 protein: CASSFGGGRVGEQYF
J gene: TRBJ2-1; CDR3 length: 11; clone size: once; D gene: .; V gene: TRBV6-5; CDR3 DNA: TGTGCCAGCGGCGCGTACAATGAGCAGTTCTTC; CDR3 protein: CASGAYNEQFF
J gene: TRBJ2-3; CDR3 length: 14; clone size: .; D gene: .; V gene: TRBV6-5; CDR3 DNA: TGTGCCAGCAGTCTCAGATTCGGCACAGATACGCAGTATTTT; CDR3 protein: CASSLRFGTDTQYF
J gene: TRBJ2-7; CDR3 length: 13; clone size: .; D gene: .; V gene: TRBV29-1; CDR3 DNA: TGCAGCGTTGAAGGGAACCGGGCGGCCGAGCAGTACTTC; CDR3 protein: CSVEGNRAAEQYF
J gene: TRBJ2-1; CDR3 length: 14; clone size: .; D gene: .; V gene: TRBV5-4; CDR3 DNA: TGTGCCAGCAGCTTGCCAAGTACTTACAATGAGCAGTTCTTC; CDR3 protein: CASSLPSTYNEQFF
J gene: TRBJ2-7; CDR3 length: 16; clone size: .; D gene: TRBD2; V gene: TRBV7-9; CDR3 DNA: TGTGCCAGCAGCTTAGGGACTAGCGGGAGGCGCCACGAGCAGTACTTC; CDR3 protein: CASSLGTSGRRHEQYF
J gene: TRBJ1-1; CDR3 length: 14; clone size: .; D gene: TRBD1; V gene: TRBV7-9; CDR3 DNA: TGTGCCAGCAGATTGATGACAGGGGGCTCTGAAGCTTTCTTT; CDR3 protein: CASRLMTGGSEAFF
J gene: TRBJ2-7; CDR3 length: 15; clone size: few; D gene: TRBD2; V gene: TRBV5-1; CDR3 DNA: TGCGCCAGCAGCTCTAGCGGGAGTAGATCCTACGAGCAGTACTTC; CDR3 protein: CASSSSGSRSYEQYF
J gene: TRBJ2-3; CDR3 length: 16; clone size: .; D gene: TRBD2; V gene: TRBV11-2; CDR3 DNA: TGTGCCAGCAGGGGCCTGAAGCGGGAGGGCAGAGATACGCAGTATTTT; CDR3 protein: CASRGLKREGRDTQYF
J gene: TRBJ2-7; CDR3 length: 13; clone size: once; D gene: .; V gene: TRBV14; CDR3 DNA: TGTGCCAGCAGCCAGAGGGAGTCGTGGGAGCAGTACTTC; CDR3 protein: CASSQRESWEQYF
J gene: TRBJ2-7; CDR3 length: 14; clone size: .; D gene: .; V gene: TRBV28; CDR3 DNA: TGTGCCAGCAGTCCGACTACTAGGACCTACGAGCAGTACTTC; CDR3 protein: CASSPTTRTYEQYF
J gene: TRBJ1-1; CDR3 length: 15; clone size: .; D gene: TRBD1; V gene: TRBV11-2; CDR3 DNA: TGTGCCAGCAGCGACGACAGGGGATCGGGAACTGAAGCTTTCTTT; CDR3 protein: CASSDDRGSGTEAFF
J gene: TRBJ1-1; CDR3 length: 15; clone size: .; D gene: TRBD1; V gene: TRBV19; CDR3 DNA: TGTGCCAGTAGTATACGGCAGGGGGGGAACACTGAAGCTTTCTTT; CDR3 protein: CASSIRQGGNTEAFF
J gene: TRBJ1-5; CDR3 length: 14; clone size: .; D gene: .; V gene: TRBV6-6; CDR3 DNA: TGTGCCAGCAGTTACTCAGAAGCGGGGCAGCCCCAGCATTTT; CDR3 protein: CASSYSEAGQPQHF
J gene: TRBJ1-2; CDR3 length: 13; clone size: .; D gene: TRBD1; V gene: TRBV14; CDR3 DNA: TGTGCCAGCAGCTTCGGGACAGCGTTTGGCTACACCTTC; CDR3 protein: CASSFGTAFGYTF
J gene: TRBJ1-4; CDR3 length: 16; clone size: .; D gene: .; V gene: TRBV11-2; CDR3 DNA: TGTGCCAGCAGCTGGCTCAGGGGAAGAACTAATGAAAAACTGTTTTTT; CDR3 protein: CASSWLRGRTNEKLFF
J gene: TRBJ2-1; CDR3 length: 14; clone size: .; D gene: TRBD2; V gene: TRBV6-5; CDR3 DNA: TGTGCCAGCAGTTCCTCGGGAGGGCGCAATGAGCAGTTCTTC; CDR3 protein: CASSSSGGRNEQFF
J gene: TRBJ1-5; CDR3 length: 14; clone size: .; D gene: .; V gene: TRBV5-1; CDR3 DNA: TGCGCCAGCAGCTTGGGTCCAGCGGGCCAGCCCCAGCATTTT; CDR3 protein: CASSLGPAGQPQHF
J gene: TRBJ2-1; CDR3 length: 15; clone size: .; D gene: TRBD2; V gene: TRBV5-4; CDR3 DNA: TGTGCCAGCAGCCTACTGACGGGAGGGCCAAATGAGCAGTTCTTC; CDR3 protein: CASSLLTGGPNEQFF
J gene: TRBJ1-2; CDR3 length: 13; clone size: .; D gene: TRBD1; V gene: TRBV7-9; CDR3 DNA: TGTGCCAGCAGCTGGGACAGGGGAGGCGGCTACACCTTC; CDR3 protein: CASSWDRGGGYTF
J gene: TRBJ1-2; CDR3 length: 13; clone size: once; D gene: TRBD1; V gene: TRBV15; CDR3 DNA: TGTGCCACCAGCGGAGACAGGGGTAATGGCTACACCTTC; CDR3 protein: CATSGDRGNGYTF
J gene: TRBJ2-1; CDR3 length: 13; clone size: .; D gene: TRBD1; V gene: TRBV28; CDR3 DNA: TGTGCCAGCAGTTTGGGGGACAGCACTGAGCAGTTCTTC; CDR3 protein: CASSLGDSTEQFF
J gene: TRBJ2-1; CDR3 length: 11; clone size: .; D gene: .; V gene: TRBV29-1; CDR3 DNA: TGCAGCGGGGCGGAGAGGGGTGAGCAGTTCTTC; CDR3 protein: CSGAERGEQFF
J gene: TRBJ2-5; CDR3 length: 16; clone size: once; D gene: TRBD1; V gene: TRBV19; CDR3 DNA: TGTGCCAGTAGTATAGGGGGGACAGGCCAACAAGAGACCCAGTACTTC; CDR3 protein: CASSIGGTGQQETQYF
J gene: TRBJ2-7; CDR3 length: 13; clone size: .; D gene: .; V gene: TRBV25-1; CDR3 DNA: TGTGCCAGCAGTCGGGGGTTTGACTACGAGCAGTACTTC; CDR3 protein: CASSRGFDYEQYF
J gene: TRBJ2-3; CDR3 length: 14; clone size: .; D gene: .; V gene: TRBV7-9; CDR3 DNA: TGTGCCAGCAGCCTCGTACTAGTAGGGGATACGCAGTATTTT; CDR3 protein: CASSLVLVGDTQYF
J gene: TRBJ2-5; CDR3 length: 14; clone size: .; D gene: TRBD1; V gene: TRBV28; CDR3 DNA: TGTGCCAGCAGTTCATGGGACAGGGAGCAGACCCAGTACTTC; CDR3 protein: CASSSWDREQTQYF
J gene: TRBJ2-2; CDR3 length: 15; clone size: .; D gene: .; V gene: TRBV6-5; CDR3 DNA: TGTGCCAGCACTCGGGGTGGGGAACCCACCGGGGAGCTGTTTTTT; CDR3 protein: CASTRGGEPTGELFF
J gene: TRBJ1-1; CDR3 length: 15; clone size: .; D gene: .; V gene: TRBV12-5; CDR3 DNA: TGTGCTAGTGGTCGCTGGGAGGGTGGAAGGACTGAAGCTTTCTTT; CDR3 protein: CASGRWEGGRTEAFF
J gene: TRBJ2-1; CDR3 length: 14; clone size: .; D gene: TRBD2; V gene: TRBV28; CDR3 DNA: TGTGCCAGCAGTCTAGCGGGAGAGTACAATGAGCAGTTCTTC; CDR3 protein: CASSLAGEYNEQFF
J gene: TRBJ1-2; CDR3 length: 12; clone size: .; D gene: TRBD1; V gene: TRBV7-9; CDR3 DNA: TGTGCCAGCAACAGGGGAAGGGATGGCTACACCTTC; CDR3 protein: CASNRGRDGYTF
J gene: TRBJ2-3; CDR3 length: 16; clone size: .; D gene: TRBD2; V gene: TRBV19; CDR3 DNA: TGTGCCAGTAGTGCTAAGGGCGGGGGTTACACAGATACGCAGTATTTT; CDR3 protein: CASSAKGGGYTDTQYF
J gene: TRBJ2-1; CDR3 length: 15; clone size: .; D gene: .; V gene: TRBV7-9; CDR3 DNA: TGTGCCAGCAGCTTAATTTTGGGACTCTACAATGAGCAGTTCTTC; CDR3 protein: CASSLILGLYNEQFF
J gene: TRBJ2-5; CDR3 length: 14; clone size: .; D gene: TRBD1; V gene: TRBV9; CDR3 DNA: TGTGCCAGCAGCCAGGACAGGGGCAGGGAGACCCAGTACTTC; CDR3 protein: CASSQDRGRETQYF
J gene: TRBJ2-1; CDR3 length: 15; clone size: .; D gene: TRBD2; V gene: TRBV6-5; CDR3 DNA: TGTGCCAGCAGTTCAGGCGGGAGGTCCTACAATGAGCAGTTCTTC; CDR3 protein: CASSSGGRSYNEQFF